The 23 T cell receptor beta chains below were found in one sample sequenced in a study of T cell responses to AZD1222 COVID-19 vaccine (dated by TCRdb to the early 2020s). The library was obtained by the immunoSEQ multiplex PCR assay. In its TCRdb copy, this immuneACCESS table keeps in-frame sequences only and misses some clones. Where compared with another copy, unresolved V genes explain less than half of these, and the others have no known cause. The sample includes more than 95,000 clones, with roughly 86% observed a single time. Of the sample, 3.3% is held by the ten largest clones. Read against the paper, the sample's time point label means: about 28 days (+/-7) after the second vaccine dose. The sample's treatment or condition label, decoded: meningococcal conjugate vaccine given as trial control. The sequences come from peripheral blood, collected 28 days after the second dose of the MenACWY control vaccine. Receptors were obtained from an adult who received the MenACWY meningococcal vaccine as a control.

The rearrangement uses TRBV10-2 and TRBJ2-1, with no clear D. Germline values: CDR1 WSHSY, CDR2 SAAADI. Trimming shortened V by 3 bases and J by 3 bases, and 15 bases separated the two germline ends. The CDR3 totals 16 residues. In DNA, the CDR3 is TGCGCCAGCAGTGAACCCCACATTACAGTCTACAATGAGCAGTTCTTC. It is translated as CASSEPHITVYNEQFF.

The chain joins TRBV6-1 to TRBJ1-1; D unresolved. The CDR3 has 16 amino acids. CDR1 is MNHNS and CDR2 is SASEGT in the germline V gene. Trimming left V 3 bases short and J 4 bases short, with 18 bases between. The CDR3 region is CASSDPGSPDSTEAFF. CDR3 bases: TGTGCCAGCAGTGACCCCGGGAGTCCTGACTCCACTGAAGCTTTCTTT.

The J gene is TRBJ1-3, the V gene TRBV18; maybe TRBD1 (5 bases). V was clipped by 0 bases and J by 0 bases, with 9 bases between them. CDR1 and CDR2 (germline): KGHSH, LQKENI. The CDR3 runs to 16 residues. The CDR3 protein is CASSPPDSASGNTIYF. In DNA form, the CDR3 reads TGTGCCAGCTCACCACCCGACAGTGCCTCTGGAAACACCATATATTTT.

The CDR3 nucleotides read TGTGCCAGCAGCCAAGATCCCCTGACAGGGGGAAACGCAGATACGCAGTATTTT. Amino acids: CASSQDPLTGGNADTQYF. The genes are TRBV4-2 and TRBJ2-3; TRBD1 matches at 9 bases. V lost 0 bases and J lost 4; bases outside the gene matches: 11. CDR3 length: 18 residues. Germline CDR1 and CDR2: LGHNA and YNFKEQ.

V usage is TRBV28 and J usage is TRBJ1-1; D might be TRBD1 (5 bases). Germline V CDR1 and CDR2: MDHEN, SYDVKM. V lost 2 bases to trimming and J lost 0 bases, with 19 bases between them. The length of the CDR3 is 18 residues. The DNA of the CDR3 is TGTGCCAGCAGTTTACCCCCAGGGTTTGGGGCCTTGAACACTGAAGCTTTCTTT. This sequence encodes CASSLPPGFGALNTEAFF.

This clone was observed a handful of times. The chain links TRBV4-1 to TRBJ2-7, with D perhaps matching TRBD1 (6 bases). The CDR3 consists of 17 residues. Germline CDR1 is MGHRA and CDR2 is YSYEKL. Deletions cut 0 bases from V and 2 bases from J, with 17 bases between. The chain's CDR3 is CASSQEPPGHGTYEQYF. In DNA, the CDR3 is TGCGCCAGCAGCCAAGAGCCTCCGGGACACGGGACCTACGAGCAGTACTTC.

This CDR3 reads CASNPAGTRHGYTF. For the CDR3, the DNA is TGTGCCAGCAACCCGGCCGGGACACGACATGGCTACACCTTC. The chain joins TRBV6-5 to TRBJ1-2, with D perhaps TRBD1 (6 bases). The V end was cut by 7 bases, the J end by 6 bases, with 18 bases between. The germline V gene encodes CDR1 MNHEY and CDR2 SVGAGI. The length of the CDR3 is 14 residues.

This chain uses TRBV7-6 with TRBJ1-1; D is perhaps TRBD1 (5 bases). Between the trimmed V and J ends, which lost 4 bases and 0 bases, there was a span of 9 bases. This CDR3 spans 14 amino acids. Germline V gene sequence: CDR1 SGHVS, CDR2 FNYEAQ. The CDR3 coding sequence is TGTGCCAGCAGCTCTCAACAGGTGAACACTGAAGCTTTCTTT. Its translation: CASSSQQVNTEAFF. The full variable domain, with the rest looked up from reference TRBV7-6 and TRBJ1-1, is GAGVSQSPRYKVTKRGQDVALRCDPISGHVSLYWYRQALGQGPEFLTYFNYEAQQDKSGLPNDRFSAERPEGSISTLTIQRTEQRDSAMYRCASSSQQVNTEAFFGQGTRLTVV.

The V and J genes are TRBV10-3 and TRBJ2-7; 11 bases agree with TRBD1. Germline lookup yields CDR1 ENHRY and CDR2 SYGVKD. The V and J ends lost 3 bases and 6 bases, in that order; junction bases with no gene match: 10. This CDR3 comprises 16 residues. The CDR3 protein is CAISDSGTGGFGEQYF. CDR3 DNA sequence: TGTGCCATCAGTGATTCCGGGACAGGGGGATTTGGCGAGCAGTACTTC.

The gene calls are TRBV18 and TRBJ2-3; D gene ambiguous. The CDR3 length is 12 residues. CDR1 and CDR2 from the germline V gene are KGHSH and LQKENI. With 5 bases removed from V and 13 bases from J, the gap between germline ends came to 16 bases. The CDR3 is CASSADPITKYF. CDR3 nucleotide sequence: TGTGCCAGCTCAGCGGACCCTATAACTAAGTATTTT.

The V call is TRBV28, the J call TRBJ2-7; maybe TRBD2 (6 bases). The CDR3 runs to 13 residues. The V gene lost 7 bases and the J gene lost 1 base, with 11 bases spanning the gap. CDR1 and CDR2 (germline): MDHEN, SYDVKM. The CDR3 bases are TGTGCCAGCATGGGGGACTTTTCCTACGAGCAGTACTTC. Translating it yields CASMGDFSYEQYF.

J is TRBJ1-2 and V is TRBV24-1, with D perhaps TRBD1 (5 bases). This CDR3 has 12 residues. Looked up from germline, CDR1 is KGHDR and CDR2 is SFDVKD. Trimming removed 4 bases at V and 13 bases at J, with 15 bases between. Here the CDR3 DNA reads TGTGCCACCAGTGAGCCCGGGACGGCAGTCACCTTC. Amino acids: CATSEPGTAVTF.

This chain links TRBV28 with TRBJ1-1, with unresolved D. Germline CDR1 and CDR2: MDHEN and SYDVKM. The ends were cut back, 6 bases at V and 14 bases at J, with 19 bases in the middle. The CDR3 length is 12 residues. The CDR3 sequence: CASSVVLANPFF. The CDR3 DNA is TGTGCCAGCAGCGTCGTTTTGGCAAACCCCTTCTTT.

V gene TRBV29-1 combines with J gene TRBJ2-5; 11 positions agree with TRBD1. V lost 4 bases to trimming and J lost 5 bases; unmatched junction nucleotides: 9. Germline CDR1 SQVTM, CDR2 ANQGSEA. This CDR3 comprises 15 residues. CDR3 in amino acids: CSVVRTGGARETQYF. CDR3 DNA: TGCAGCGTTGTAAGGACAGGGGGCGCGAGGGAGACCCAGTACTTC.

The CDR3 DNA reads TGTGCCAGCAGCCAACGACAGGGACTGGACACCATATATTTT. This gives the protein CASSQRQGLDTIYF. The chain is built from TRBV14 and TRBJ1-3, with 7 positions matching TRBD1. The CDR3 is 14 residues long. Per the germline V gene, CDR1 is SGHDN and CDR2 is FVKESK. With 2 bases clipped from V and 8 bases from J, the junction kept 6 bases outside the gene matches.

The CDR3 bases are TGTGCCAGCATGTCCAGAGGTGACTCACCCCTCCACTTT. This gives the protein CASMSRGDSPLHF. This chain uses TRBV28 with TRBJ1-6; no clear D gene. The CDR3 has 13 residues. The V end lost 7 bases, the J end lost 10 bases, and 14 bases lay between the germline ends. Germline V CDR1 and CDR2: MDHEN, SYDVKM.

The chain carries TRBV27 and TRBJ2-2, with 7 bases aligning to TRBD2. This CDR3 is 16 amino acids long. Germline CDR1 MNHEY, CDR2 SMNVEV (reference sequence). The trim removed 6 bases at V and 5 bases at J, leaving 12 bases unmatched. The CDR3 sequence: CASRRSTAGLTGELFF. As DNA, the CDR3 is TGTGCCAGCAGGCGAAGTACGGCGGGACTAACCGGGGAGCTGTTTTTT.

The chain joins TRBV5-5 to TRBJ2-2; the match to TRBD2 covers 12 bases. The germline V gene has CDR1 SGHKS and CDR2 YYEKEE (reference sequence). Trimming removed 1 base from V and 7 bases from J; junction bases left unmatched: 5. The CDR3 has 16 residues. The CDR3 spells CASSLRLAGAVGELFF. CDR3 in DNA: TGTGCCAGCAGCTTGAGACTAGCGGGGGCGGTCGGGGAGCTGTTTTTT.

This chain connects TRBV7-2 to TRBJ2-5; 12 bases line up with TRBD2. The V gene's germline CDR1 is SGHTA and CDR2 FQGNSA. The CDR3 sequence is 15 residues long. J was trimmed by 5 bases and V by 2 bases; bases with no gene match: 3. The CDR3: CASSLSLAGGETQYF. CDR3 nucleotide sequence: TGTGCCAGCAGCTTATCGCTAGCGGGGGGGGAGACCCAGTACTTC.

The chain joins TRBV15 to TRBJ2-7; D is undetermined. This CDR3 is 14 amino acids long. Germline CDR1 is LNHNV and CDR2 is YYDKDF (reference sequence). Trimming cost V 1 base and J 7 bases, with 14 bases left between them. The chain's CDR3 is CATSRGMDENEQYF. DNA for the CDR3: TGTGCCACCAGCAGAGGAATGGATGAGAATGAGCAGTACTTC.

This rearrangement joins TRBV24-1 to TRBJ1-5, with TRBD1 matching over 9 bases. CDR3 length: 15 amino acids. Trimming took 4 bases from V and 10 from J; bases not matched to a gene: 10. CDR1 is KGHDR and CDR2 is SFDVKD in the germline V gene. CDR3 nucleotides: TGTGCCACCAGTGAGGGGACAGGGTACCCTGATCCCCAGCATTTT. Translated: CATSEGTGYPDPQHF.

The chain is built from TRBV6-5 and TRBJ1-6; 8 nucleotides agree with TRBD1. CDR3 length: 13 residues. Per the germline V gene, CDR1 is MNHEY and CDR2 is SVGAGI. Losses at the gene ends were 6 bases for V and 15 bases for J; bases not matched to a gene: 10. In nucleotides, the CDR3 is TGTGCCAGCAGGCCTCGGGACAGGAATTTCCTCCACTTT. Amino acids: CASRPRDRNFLHF.

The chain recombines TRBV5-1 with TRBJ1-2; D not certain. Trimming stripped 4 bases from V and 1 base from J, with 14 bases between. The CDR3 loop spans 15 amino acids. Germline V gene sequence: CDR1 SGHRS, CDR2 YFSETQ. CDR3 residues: CASSPRPGINYGYTF. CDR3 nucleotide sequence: TGCGCCAGCAGCCCTCGCCCCGGAATTAACTATGGCTACACCTTC.